Following are 8 T cell receptor beta chains from one sample sequenced in a study of cytomegalovirus exposure and HLA in healthy donors. The PCR employed 60 Vbeta primers together with 13 Jbeta primers. Generated by immunoSEQ multiplex PCR, the TCRdb table keeps only in-frame clones and is missing some. Of about 86,000 clones detected, around three quarters appear once; the ten largest clones hold just over 8%. The sequencing sample was made of PBMCs. All receptors come from a man between 60 and 70 years old in good health and CMV-seronegative.

Regarding this clone: The junction departs from the called germline gene at one end, perhaps through a read error. The chain joins TRBV15 to TRBJ1-4, with 9 bases identical to TRBD1. CDR1 and CDR2 (germline): LNHNV, YYDKDF (reference sequence). CDR3 length: 16 amino acids. The CDR3 DNA is TGTGCCATCAGCAGAGACACAGGGGGCGCAAGGGAAAAACTGTTTTTT. Its protein product is CAISRDTGGAREKLFF.

This chain joins TRBV28 and TRBJ2-7, with a tentative D call TRBD1 (6 bases). V was trimmed by 2 bases and J by 6 bases, leaving 17 bases between them. Germline CDR1 MDHEN, CDR2 SYDVKM. The CDR3 is 15 residues long. The CDR3 bases are TGTGCCAGCAGTTTAGGCGGACAGCTTACCGGCGAGCAGTACTTC. Translation: CASSLGGQLTGEQYF. The whole variable domain, remainder taken from reference TRBV28 and TRBJ2-7, is DVKVTQSSRYLVKRTGEKVFLECVQDMDHENMFWYRQDPGLGLRLIYFSYDVKMKEKGDIPEGYSVSREKKERFSLILESASTNQTSMYLCASSLGGQLTGEQYFGPGTRLTVT.

This chain uses TRBV6-5 with TRBJ2-7; 12 nucleotides agree with TRBD1. Trimming removed 5 bases from V and 0 bases from J; junction bases left unmatched: 2. Germline CDR1 MNHEY, CDR2 SVGAGI. CDR3 length equals 15 residues. In DNA, the CDR3 is TGTGCCAGCAGTGGGACAGGGGGCAGCTCCTACGAGCAGTACTTC. This encodes CASSGTGGSSYEQYF.

The chain has TRBV6-1 and TRBJ1-2; TRBD1 matches 7 bases. The germline V gene encodes CDR1 MNHNS and CDR2 SASEGT. Trimming removed 5 bases from V and 2 bases from J; junction bases left unmatched: 8. The CDR3 length is 15 residues. CDR3 in amino acids: CASSQTQTGNYGYTF. The CDR3 nucleotides are TGTGCCAGCAGTCAAACCCAGACAGGGAACTATGGCTACACCTTC.

This clone turned up a few times. The rearrangement links TRBV7-2 to TRBJ1-3; D possibly corresponds to TRBD1 (6 bases). V was clipped by 2 bases and J by 5 bases, with 13 bases between them. The germline V gene has CDR1 SGHTA and CDR2 FQGNSA. The CDR3 is 15 residues long. In nucleotides, the CDR3 is TGTGCCAGCAGCTTAAGGTGGGGGGGGCGAAACACCATATATTTT. This sequence encodes CASSLRWGGRNTIYF.

The J gene is TRBJ2-3, the V gene TRBV6-5, with 9 bases identical to TRBD2. This CDR3 is 15 amino acids long. J was trimmed by 0 bases and V by 4 bases; bases with no gene match: 2. Germline-derived CDR1 and CDR2 are MNHEY and SVGAGI. Here the CDR3 DNA reads TGTGCCAGCAGTTCAGCGGGAGGAAGCACAGATACGCAGTATTTT. Its translation: CASSSAGGSTDTQYF.

The chain links TRBV7-9 to TRBJ2-2; maybe TRBD1 (6 bases). This CDR3 is 15 amino acids long. Trimming removed 2 bases at V and 3 bases at J, with 10 bases between. CDR1 is SEHNR, CDR2 FQNEAQ, per germline (reference sequence). CDR3 DNA sequence: TGTGCCAGCAGCTTAACAGGGACGGACACCGGGGAGCTGTTTTTT. Its translation is CASSLTGTDTGELFF. The variable domain in full, with the rest retrieved from reference TRBV7-9 and TRBJ2-2, is DTGVSQNPRHKITKRGQNVTFRCDPISEHNRLYWYRQTLGQGPEFLTYFQNEAQLEKSRLLSDRFSAERPKGSFSTLEIQRTEQGDSAMYLCASSLTGTDTGELFFGEGSRLTVL.

V usage is TRBV28 and J usage is TRBJ2-7, with 15 bases fitting TRBD2. Germline CDR1 MDHEN, CDR2 SYDVKM. After removal of 4 bases from V and 0 bases from J, the junction contained 10 bases not matched to a gene. The CDR3 sequence is 19 residues long. In DNA, the CDR3 is TGTGCCAGCAGTTCCCCAGGGACTAGCGGGAGGACGAGCTCCTACGAGCAGTACTTC. Protein: CASSSPGTSGRTSSYEQYF. Drawing the rest from reference TRBV28 and TRBJ2-7, the complete variable domain is DVKVTQSSRYLVKRTGEKVFLECVQDMDHENMFWYRQDPGLGLRLIYFSYDVKMKEKGDIPEGYSVSREKKERFSLILESASTNQTSMYLCASSSPGTSGRTSSYEQYFGPGTRLTVT.